The 27 T cell receptor beta chains given below trace back to one sample, sequenced in a study of multiple sclerosis patients with progressive multifocal leukoencephalopathy (dated by TCRdb to between 2018 and 2021). Libraries were prepared through the immunoSEQ multiplex PCR assay. As stored in TCRdb, this immuneACCESS dataset retains in-frame rearrangements with V and J assigned. A fraction of the clones does not appear; measured against another copy, unresolved V genes explain less than half of the discrepancy, and the remainder lacks a known reason. This sample is represented by around 28,000 clones; roughly 91% of them were singletons. The top ten clones comprise 0.9% to 1.2% of the sample. Per the publication, the time point label means: before natalizumab initiation. Sequenced: PBMCs. The source of these receptors is a human donor with multiple sclerosis.

The CDR3 DNA is TGTGCCAGCAGCCACGGACGTGAAGGCCAGTCCCAGCATTTT. It is translated as CASSHGREGQSQHF. V is TRBV4-2 and J is TRBJ1-5, with D unresolved. The CDR3 sequence is 14 residues long. Germline V lookup: CDR1 LGHNA, CDR2 YNFKEQ. The germline V and J ends were trimmed by 3 bases and 11 bases, with 17 bases remaining between them.

The gene calls are TRBV6-1 and TRBJ1-1; D not resolved. Trimming left V 2 bases short and J 1 base short, with 8 bases between. There are 14 residues in the CDR3. CDR1 MNHNS and CDR2 SASEGT come from the germline V gene. CDR3 in amino acids: CASSEKLGNTEAFF. The CDR3 DNA follows: TGTGCCAGCAGTGAAAAATTGGGGAACACTGAAGCTTTCTTT.

The chain uses TRBV7-2 and TRBJ1-2; tentatively, D is TRBD1 (6 bases). Germline V gives CDR1 SGHTA, CDR2 FQGNSA. The V gene lost 6 bases and the J gene lost 4 bases, with 18 bases spanning the gap. This CDR3 has 15 residues. The CDR3 spells CASSLQGRLGYGYTF. DNA for the CDR3: TGTGCCAGCAGTTTACAGGGAAGGCTGGGCTATGGCTACACCTTC.

The chain is built from TRBV2 and TRBJ1-4; no reliable D call. CDR1 and CDR2 from the germline V gene are SNHLY and FYNNEI. Trimming left V 3 bases short and J 5 bases short, with 13 bases between. CDR3 length equals 15 residues. The CDR3 spells CASSDRAIDNEKLFF. For the CDR3, the DNA is TGTGCCAGCAGTGATCGGGCCATAGACAATGAAAAACTGTTTTTT. Drawing the rest from reference TRBV2 and TRBJ1-4, the complete variable domain is EPEVTQTPSHQVTQMGQEVILRCVPISNHLYFYWYRQILGQKVEFLVSFYNNEISEKSEIFDDQFSVERPDGSNFTLKIRSTKLEDSAMYFCASSDRAIDNEKLFFGSGTQLSVL.

This clone was observed once. CDR3 bases: TGTGCCAGCGGGGGACAGGTGAACACTGAAGCTTTCTTT. Residues: CASGGQVNTEAFF. This sequence joins TRBV4-2 and TRBJ1-1; 8 positions agree with TRBD1. The ends lost 8 bases at V and 0 bases at J; junction bases unmatched: 2. The CDR3 has 13 residues. Germline assignment: CDR1 LGHNA and CDR2 YNFKEQ.

The CDR3 sequence is CASSKRGTPTSTDTQYF. DNA for the CDR3: TGCGCCAGCAGCAAACGCGGGACTCCCACTAGCACAGATACGCAGTATTTT. This chain links TRBV10-2 with TRBJ2-3, with D perhaps matching TRBD2 (6 bases). Germline V lookup: CDR1 WSHSY, CDR2 SAAADI. CDR3 length: 17 amino acids. V was clipped by 6 bases and J by 0 bases, with 19 bases between them.

The chain uses TRBV5-4 and TRBJ1-5; the D gene is possibly TRBD1 (5 bases). Trimming took 4 bases from V and 1 from J, leaving 9 bases between them. The CDR3 sequence is 14 residues long. Germline V gives CDR1 SGHNT, CDR2 YYREEE (reference sequence). DNA of the CDR3: TGTGCCAGCAGCGCGGGGACGAGCAATCAGCCCCAGCATTTT. This gives the protein CASSAGTSNQPQHF.

The CDR3 protein is CASENMQGPPYGYTF. The CDR3 nucleotides read TGTGCCAGCGAGAATATGCAGGGCCCTCCCTATGGCTACACCTTC. V gene TRBV2 combines with J gene TRBJ1-2, with a tentative D call TRBD1 (5 bases). The CDR3 totals 15 residues. V shed 8 bases and J shed 4 bases, with 20 bases lying between them. The V gene's germline CDR1 is SNHLY and CDR2 FYNNEI.

The V and J genes are TRBV9 and TRBJ2-5; D is tentatively TRBD1 or TRBD2 (5 bases each). V was pared by 4 bases and J by 2 bases, with 15 bases between. This CDR3 region has 15 residues. Per the germline V gene, CDR1 is SGDLS and CDR2 is YYNGEE. The CDR3 protein is CASSYGTERQETQYF. CDR3 bases: TGTGCCAGCAGCTACGGGACGGAGCGACAAGAGACCCAGTACTTC.

This clone came up once. V gene TRBV2 combines with J gene TRBJ1-5, with TRBD1 matching over 8 bases. After removal of 1 base from V and 6 bases from J, the junction contained 5 bases not matched to a gene. The CDR3 is 15 amino acids. Per the germline V gene, CDR1 is SNHLY and CDR2 is FYNNEI. CDR3 sequence: CASSEGTGLGQPQHF. Written as DNA, the CDR3 is TGTGCCAGCAGTGAAGGGACAGGGTTAGGTCAGCCCCAGCATTTT. Filled out from reference TRBV2 and TRBJ1-5, the complete variable domain reads EPEVTQTPSHQVTQMGQEVILRCVPISNHLYFYWYRQILGQKVEFLVSFYNNEISEKSEIFDDQFSVERPDGSNFTLKIRSTKLEDSAMYFCASSEGTGLGQPQHFGDGTRLSIL.

This chain joins TRBV5-1 and TRBJ1-4; tentatively, D is TRBD1 (5 bases). Germline V gene data show CDR1 as SGHRS and CDR2 as YFSETQ. V was clipped by 3 bases and J by 5 bases, with 11 bases between them. The CDR3 has 14 amino acids. The CDR3 spells CASSSDTPNEKLFF. The CDR3 DNA follows: TGCGCCAGCAGCTCGGACACCCCGAATGAAAAACTGTTTTTT.

This rearrangement joins TRBV5-6 to TRBJ1-5; possibly TRBD1 for D (6 bases). CDR3 length: 15 residues. The V gene lost 1 base and the J gene lost 7 bases, with 15 bases spanning the gap. The germline V gene has CDR1 SGHDT and CDR2 YYEEEE. The CDR3 nucleotides are TGTGCCAGCAGCTTGACGGGTCAGGGGCACCAGCCCCAGCATTTT. It is translated as CASSLTGQGHQPQHF.

The rearrangement joins TRBV18 to TRBJ1-2, with 10 bases fitting TRBD1. J was trimmed by 4 bases and V by 5 bases; bases with no gene match: 10. The germline gives CDR1 KGHSH, CDR2 LQKENI. The CDR3 has 16 amino acids. The DNA for the CDR3 is TGTGCCAGCTCAGGAATCGGACAGGGGGGCGGCTATGGCTACACCTTC. Translated: CASSGIGQGGGYGYTF.

The chain is built from TRBV5-1 and TRBJ1-1, with a tentative D call TRBD1 (5 bases). The CDR3 length is 11 residues. CDR1 and CDR2 from the germline V gene are SGHRS and YFSETQ. Deletions cut 4 bases from V and 8 bases from J, with 9 bases between. The CDR3 here is CASSRGFEAFF. The DNA for the CDR3 is TGCGCCAGCAGCCGGGGGTTCGAAGCTTTCTTT.

The chain links TRBV4-1 to TRBJ2-7; 8 nucleotides line up with TRBD2. The germline CDR1 and CDR2 sequences are MGHRA and YSYEKL. J was trimmed by 3 bases and V by 0 bases; bases with no gene match: 7. The CDR3 spans 16 residues. CDR3 in amino acids: CASSQDSGGGIYEQYF. CDR3 nucleotides: TGCGCCAGCAGCCAAGATAGTGGCGGGGGGATCTACGAGCAGTACTTC.

The genes are TRBV7-9 and TRBJ2-7, with D unclear. CDR3 length: 13 amino acids. V lost 8 bases and J 3 bases, leaving 14 bases between the germline ends. Germline V gives CDR1 SEHNR, CDR2 FQNEAQ (reference sequence). The chain's CDR3 is CASAESEDYEQYF. The CDR3 nucleotides are TGTGCCAGCGCTGAGAGTGAAGACTACGAGCAGTACTTC.

The V and J genes are TRBV2 and TRBJ1-5; tentatively, D is TRBD1 (5 bases). Trimming shortened V by 10 bases and J by 6 bases, and 22 bases separated the two germline ends. This CDR3 is built from 15 residues. Per the germline V gene, CDR1 is SNHLY and CDR2 is FYNNEI. CDR3 loop: CATQTEGGGGQPQHF. CDR3 sequence (DNA): TGTGCCACTCAAACCGAGGGTGGGGGGGGTCAGCCCCAGCATTTT.

The rearrangement uses TRBV21-1 and TRBJ1-6; TRBD1, the table's D call, lacks a check against the DNA. TRBV21-1 is reported as a pseudogene. The length of the CDR3 is 16 residues. The CDR3 region is CARDRERGFYNSPLHF. The CDR3 bases are TGTGCCAGGGACAGGGAAAGGGGATTCTATAATTCACCCCTCCACTTT.

In DNA form, the CDR3 reads TGCGCCAGCGCGAAGGAGGACAGATTCTATGGCTACACCTTC. Protein sequence: CASAKEDRFYGYTF. This chain links TRBV4-1 with TRBJ1-2; possibly TRBD1 for D (6 bases). Germline values: CDR1 MGHRA, CDR2 YSYEKL. Trimming took 8 bases from V and 4 from J, leaving 17 bases between them. This CDR3 is 14 amino acids long.

V gene TRBV28 combines with J gene TRBJ2-3; D is undetermined. Trimming took 2 bases from V and 5 from J, leaving 5 bases between them. This CDR3 has 12 amino acids. Germline-derived CDR1 and CDR2 are MDHEN and SYDVKM. Written as DNA, the CDR3 is TGTGCCAGCAGTTTAACCTTAGATACGCAGTATTTT. Protein sequence: CASSLTLDTQYF.

The chain joins TRBV5-7 to TRBJ1-2, with a weak D call TRBD1 (6 bases). TRBV5-7 is an ORF for which the function is uncertain. This CDR3 has 13 amino acids. V was pared by 1 base and J by 3 bases, with 7 bases between. CDR3 coding DNA: TGTGCCAGCAGCTTGAGGGGGGACTATGGCTACACCTTC. Translated, it gives CASSLRGDYGYTF.

This clone was recorded only once. The chain recombines TRBV5-4 with TRBJ1-2; 11 bases are a match to TRBD1. After removal of 6 bases from V and 7 bases from J, the junction contained 8 bases not matched to a gene. Germline V CDR1 and CDR2: SGHNT, YYREEE (reference sequence). The CDR3 covers 14 residues. The CDR3 reads CASTLGTGGSGYTF. The CDR3 nucleotides read TGTGCCAGCACCCTGGGGACAGGGGGTTCTGGCTACACCTTC.

The chain has TRBV5-1 and TRBJ1-3; no firm D call. Germline loops: CDR1 SGHRS, CDR2 YFSETQ. This CDR3 has 17 residues. Between the trimmed V and J ends, which lost 0 bases and 0 bases, there was a span of 13 bases. CDR3 loop: CASSLGPSRFSGNTIYF. The DNA of the CDR3 is TGCGCCAGCAGCTTGGGACCATCTCGCTTCTCTGGAAACACCATATATTTT.

The chain employs TRBV4-1 and TRBJ2-2; TRBD2 might be the D (5 bases). Germline V CDR1 and CDR2: MGHRA, YSYEKL. CDR3 length equals 17 residues. V shed 3 bases and J shed 6 bases, with 20 bases lying between them. The DNA for the CDR3 is TGCGCCAGCAGCCAGGGAGCAGACCTCGGGGTAGCCGGGGAGCTGTTTTTT. Amino acid sequence: CASSQGADLGVAGELFF.

This sequence joins TRBV25-1 and TRBJ2-7; D may be TRBD2 (6 bases). The length of the CDR3 is 14 residues. Germline V gene sequence: CDR1 MGHDK, CDR2 SYGVNS. V lost 2 bases to trimming and J lost 0 bases, with 8 bases between them. The CDR3 spells CASSEHGGSYEQYF. DNA for the CDR3: TGTGCCAGCAGTGAACACGGGGGCTCCTACGAGCAGTACTTC.

The chain couples TRBV6-5 to TRBJ1-3, with D maybe TRBD1 (5 bases). The V end was cut by 2 bases, the J end by 0 bases, with 11 bases between. The germline gives CDR1 MNHEY, CDR2 SVGAGI. The CDR3 covers 16 residues. This CDR3 reads CASSYGTTASGNTIYF. CDR3 coding DNA: TGTGCCAGCAGTTACGGGACGACAGCCTCTGGAAACACCATATATTTT.

The chain has TRBV30 and TRBJ1-1; no clear D gene. The germline CDR1 and CDR2 sequences are GTSNPN and SVGIG (reference sequence). Trimming removed 4 bases at V and 1 base at J, with 13 bases between. This CDR3 is built from 14 residues. CDR3 residues: CAWKGRPGNTEAFF. CDR3 bases: TGTGCCTGGAAGGGAAGGCCAGGGAACACTGAAGCTTTCTTT.